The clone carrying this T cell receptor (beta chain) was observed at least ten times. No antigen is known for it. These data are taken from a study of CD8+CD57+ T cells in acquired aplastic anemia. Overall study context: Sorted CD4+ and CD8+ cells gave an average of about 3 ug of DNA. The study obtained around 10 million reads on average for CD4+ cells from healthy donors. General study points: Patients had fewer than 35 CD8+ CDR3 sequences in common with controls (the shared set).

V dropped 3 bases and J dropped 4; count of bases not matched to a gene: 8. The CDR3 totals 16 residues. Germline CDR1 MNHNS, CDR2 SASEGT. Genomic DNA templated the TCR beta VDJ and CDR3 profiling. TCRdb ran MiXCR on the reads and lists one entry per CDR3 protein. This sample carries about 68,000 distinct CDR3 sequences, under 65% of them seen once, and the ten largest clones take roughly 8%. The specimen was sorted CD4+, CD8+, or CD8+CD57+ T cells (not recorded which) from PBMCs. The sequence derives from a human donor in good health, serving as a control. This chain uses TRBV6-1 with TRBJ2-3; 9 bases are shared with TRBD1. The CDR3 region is CASSDAGTGWADTQYF. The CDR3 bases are TGTGCCAGCAGTGACGCGGGGACAGGGTGGGCAGATACGCAGTATTTT.